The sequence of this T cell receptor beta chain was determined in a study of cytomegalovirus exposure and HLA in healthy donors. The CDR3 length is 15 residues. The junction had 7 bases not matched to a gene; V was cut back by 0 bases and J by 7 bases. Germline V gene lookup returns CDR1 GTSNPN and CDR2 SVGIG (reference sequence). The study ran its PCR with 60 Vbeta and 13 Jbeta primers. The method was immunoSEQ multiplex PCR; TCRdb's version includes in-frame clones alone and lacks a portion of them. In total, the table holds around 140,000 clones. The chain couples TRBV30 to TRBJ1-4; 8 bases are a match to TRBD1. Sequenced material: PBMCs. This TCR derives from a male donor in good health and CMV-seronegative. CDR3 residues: CAWSVLQGASEKLFF. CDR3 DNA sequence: TGTGCCTGGAGTGTACTTCAGGGGGCTAGTGAAAAACTGTTTTTT.